This TCR beta chain was captured by sequencing in a study of cytomegalovirus exposure and HLA in healthy donors. Study-level points and caveats: Using a false discovery rate of 0.05, a later analysis showed that approximately 18,000 TCR beta sequences were associated with HLA alleles. Based on reports, TCR beta sequences accurately predicted HLA-A and HLA-B alleles for most subjects.

About this clone itself: The target antigen is unknown.

Those who donated were healthy bone marrow donors. Primers for the PCR totalled 60 Vbeta and 13 Jbeta. TCRdb's table, derived via immunoSEQ multiplex PCR, lists solely in-frame clones and lacks some. This table has roughly 190,000 clones, 75% to 85% appearing once. The TCR sequence derives from a woman aged 45 to 65 in good health and CMV-seronegative. Sequenced input: PBMCs.

The CDR3: CASSRAPGLNEKLFF. The CDR3 region has the DNA TGTGCCAGCAGCCGAGCCCCGGGACTTAATGAAAAACTGTTTTTT. The chain recombines TRBV7-8 with TRBJ1-4; D is perhaps TRBD1 (5 bases). In germline, CDR1 is SGHVS, CDR2 FQNEAQ. There are 15 residues in the CDR3. Trimming stripped 5 bases from V and 4 bases from J, with 14 bases between.